These T cell receptor beta chains were read from a single sample in a study of cytomegalovirus exposure and HLA in healthy donors. TCRdb's copy holds only in-frame clones and misses some; the assay was immunoSEQ multiplex PCR. Of over 130,000 clones listed, roughly four fifths are singletons. Sequencing was carried out using PBMCs. Receptors were obtained from a male donor in good health and CMV-seronegative. CDR3s leave out the opening cysteine and the closing phenylalanine or tryptophan. A D gene is named only where the DNA matches it firmly.

v_call,d_call,j_call,cdr3_aa
TRBV6-4,TRBD2,TRBJ2-3,ASSAIAGESTDTQY
TRBV6-5,TRBD1,TRBJ2-7,ASSYSRDSYEQY
TRBV5-6,.,TRBJ1-1,ASSPGGGLEAF
TRBV5-1,.,TRBJ2-1,ASSLTQNNEQF
TRBV27,.,TRBJ1-2,ASSLSPQGNYGYT
TRBV27,.,TRBJ1-1,ASSFRREAEAF
TRBV4-3,.,TRBJ1-1,ASSQDRIGANTEAF
TRBV19,TRBD2,TRBJ2-3,ASNHGGRALDTQY
TRBV6-6,TRBD2,TRBJ2-3,ASSSAGAAYTDTQY
TRBV6-5,TRBD1,.,ASRRQGSYEQY
TRBV19,TRBD2,TRBJ2-7,ASSPGLATYEQY
TRBV4-3,.,TRBJ2-1,ASSQDLGRNDNEQF
TRBV28,.,TRBJ2-5,ASNPLVKETQY
TRBV28,TRBD2,TRBJ2-1,ASSLVAGPRGEQF
TRBV7-9,TRBD1,TRBJ2-5,ASSFPGTGWETQY
TRBV21-1,.,TRBJ2-7,ASSKYLFGRDRESYEQY
TRBV19,TRBD2,TRBJ2-5,ASSLSGGAETQY
TRBV7-9,.,TRBJ2-3,ASRPRGQDTQY
TRBV7-3,TRBD2,TRBJ2-2,ASSWGLAGGPGELF
TRBV9,TRBD1,TRBJ2-7,ASSVAGQGYYEQY
TRBV7-9,.,TRBJ2-5,ASSFSQGYQETQY
TRBV4-3,.,TRBJ2-2,ASGRTDNTGELF
TRBV4-2,.,TRBJ1-5,ASSQSVRFLQPQH
TRBV21-1,.,TRBJ2-7,ASSKDQGLLTYEQY
TRBV14,.,TRBJ2-3,ASSLAQTTSTDTQY
TRBV5-1,.,TRBJ1-2,ASSPRTAQVYPYGYT
TRBV7-2,TRBD2,TRBJ2-2,ASSARTSGRIGELF
TRBV4-3,TRBD1,TRBJ2-7,ASSQEIPGTGADEQY
TRBV5-1,TRBD1,TRBJ1-5,ASSGNRGQPQH
TRBV7-8,.,TRBJ2-1,ASSSAKPISYNEQF
TRBV4-3,TRBD2,TRBJ2-2,ASSHRGLAGTGELF
TRBV10-2,.,TRBJ2-3,ASRDSSVTQY
TRBV4-1,TRBD1,TRBJ2-7,ASRSTGGRGEQY
TRBV27,.,TRBJ2-7,ASSLGRQGSYEQY
TRBV10-3,TRBD2,TRBJ2-5,AISESLAGSQETQY
TRBV19,.,TRBJ1-1,ASSFDTYTEAF
TRBV21-1,.,TRBJ2-6,ASSKDPNGSGANVLT
TRBV6-5,.,TRBJ1-2,ASSYSPGNYGYT
TRBV10-3,.,TRBJ1-3,ASGEAGSPSGNTIY
TRBV5-1,TRBD1,TRBJ2-1,ASSLGQGGYNEQF
TRBV18,.,TRBJ2-7,ASSPTGIYEQY
TRBV15,.,TRBJ2-7,ATSGQLDEQY
TRBV7-9,.,TRBJ1-1,ASSLERGTEAF
TRBV11-2,TRBD2,TRBJ2-1,ASSLVVRTSVYNEQF
TRBV28,.,TRBJ1-6,ASSLTGFAPLH